This entry describes one TCR beta chain. Losses at the gene ends were 6 bases for V and 0 bases for J; bases not matched to a gene: 6. The CDR3 has 16 residues. Germline V lookup: CDR1 SGHNT, CDR2 YENEEA. These data come from a study of blood T cell repertoires in COVID-19. The table came from immunoSEQ multiplex PCR; TCRdb's copy has only in-frame clones and leaves some out. The table has about 160,000 clones, approximately 80% seen once. The clonotype comes from a man aged 35 to 55 who had recovered from COVID-19. V and J are TRBV11-3 and TRBJ2-1; 9 bases align to TRBD1. The sequencing input was PBMCs or T cells enriched from blood (not recorded which). CDR3 in DNA: TGTGCCAGCAGTCGCGGGACAGGGAGCTCCTACAATGAGCAGTTCTTC. Translating gives CASSRGTGSSYNEQFF.